This TCR beta chain is from a study of T cell changes during pregnancy in multiple sclerosis. Some clones are missing from TCRdb's copy, which holds only in-frame ones; the method was immunoSEQ multiplex PCR. The sample includes tens of thousands of clones, around 90% of them seen just once. V lost 4 bases to trimming and J lost 0 bases; unmatched junction nucleotides: 8. The CDR3 spans 16 residues. Germline V lookup: CDR1 SGHRS, CDR2 YFSETQ. The source material was CD4+ T cells from peripheral blood mononuclear cells, sampled before pregnancy. V is TRBV5-1 and J is TRBJ2-3; 7 nucleotides align to TRBD2. The sequence was obtained from a female donor with multiple sclerosis, enrolled in a pregnancy study. CDR3 residues: CASSVRPSGSTDTQYF. CDR3 sequence (DNA): TGCGCCAGCAGCGTACGGCCTAGCGGAAGCACAGATACGCAGTATTTT. Combining the CDR3 with reference TRBV5-1 and TRBJ2-3 gives the whole variable domain KAGVTQTPRYLIKTRGQQVTLSCSPISGHRSVSWYQQTPGQGLQFLFEYFSETQRNKGNFPGRFSGRQFSNSRSEMNVSTLELGDSALYLCASSVRPSGSTDTQYFGPGTRLTVL.